This T cell receptor (beta chain) was recovered during a study of graft-versus-host responses after intestinal transplantation. Looking at the study overall: Recipients obtained multivisceral, liver-intestinal, or isolated intestinal transplants. Anti-thymocyte globulin induction, then tacrolimus and steroids for about three years, went to all recipients.

The CDR3 runs 13 residues. Germline assignment: CDR1 SGHTA and CDR2 FQGTGA. V was pared by 0 bases and J by 11 bases, with 10 bases between. Profiled with immunoSEQ multiplex PCR; TCRdb holds only in-frame clones, not every one. The top ten clones hold 2.5% of a sample with around 70,000 clones, more than 70% of them seen once. Concerning this clone itself: The antigen is not known.

General study findings and limits: Early post-transplant HvG declines tracked with peak circulating GvH clone levels.

The sequencing here drew on unstimulated CD8+ T cells sorted from spleen or lymph node cells, taken before intestinal transplant. This TCR was sampled from a human donor who received an intestinal transplant. The rearrangement uses TRBV7-3 and TRBJ1-4; D might be TRBD1 (6 bases). The CDR3 region is CASSLTQGEKLFF. In nucleotides, the CDR3 is TGTGCCAGCAGCTTAACACAGGGCGAGAAACTGTTTTTT.